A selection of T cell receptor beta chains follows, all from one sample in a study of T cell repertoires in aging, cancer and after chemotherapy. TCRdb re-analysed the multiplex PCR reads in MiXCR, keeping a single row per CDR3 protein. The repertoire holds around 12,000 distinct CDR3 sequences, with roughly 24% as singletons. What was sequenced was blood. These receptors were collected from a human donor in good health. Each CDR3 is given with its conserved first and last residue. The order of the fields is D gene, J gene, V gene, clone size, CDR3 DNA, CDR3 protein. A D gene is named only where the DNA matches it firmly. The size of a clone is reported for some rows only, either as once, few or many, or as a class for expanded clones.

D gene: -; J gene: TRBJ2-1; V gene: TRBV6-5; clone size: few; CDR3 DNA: TGTGCCAGCAGTGAACTGACCTCCTACAATGAGCAGTTCTTC; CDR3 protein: CASSELTSYNEQFF
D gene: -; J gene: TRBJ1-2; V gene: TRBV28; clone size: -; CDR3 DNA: TGTGCCAGCAGTTTTCCTTTCGGGACACGCGGAGGCTACACCTTC; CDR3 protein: CASSFPFGTRGGYTF
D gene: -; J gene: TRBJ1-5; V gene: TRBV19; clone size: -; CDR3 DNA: TGTGCCAGTACCGCCAGCTGGGGGGGCAATCAGCCCCAGCATTTT; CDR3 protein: CASTASWGGNQPQHF
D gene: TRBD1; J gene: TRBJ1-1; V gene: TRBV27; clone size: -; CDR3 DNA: TGTGCCAGCAGTACTCGGGGACAGGGGTACACTGAAGCTTTCTTT; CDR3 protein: CASSTRGQGYTEAFF
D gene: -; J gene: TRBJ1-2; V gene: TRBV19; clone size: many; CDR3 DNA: TGTGCCAGTACCCTAAGGTGGGGAGCGCGGAACTATGGCTACACCTTC; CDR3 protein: CASTLRWGARNYGYTF
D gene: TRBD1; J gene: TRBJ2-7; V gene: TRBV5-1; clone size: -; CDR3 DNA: TGCGCCAGCAGCCCGTACGGACAGGATTCCTACGAGCAGTACTTC; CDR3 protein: CASSPYGQDSYEQYF
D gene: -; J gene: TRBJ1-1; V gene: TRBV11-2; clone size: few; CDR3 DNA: TGTGCCAGCAGCCCTACAGGGAGGTCTTTCTTT; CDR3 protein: CASSPTGRSFF
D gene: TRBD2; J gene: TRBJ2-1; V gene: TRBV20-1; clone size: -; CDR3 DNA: TGCAGTCGGCCATCCCCCCGCGGGGGCTCCTACAATGAGCAGTTCTTC; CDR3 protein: CSRPSPRGGSYNEQFF
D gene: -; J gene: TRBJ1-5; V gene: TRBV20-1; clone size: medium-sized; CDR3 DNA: TGCAGTGCTAGAGGGGCAGGGCTCGGTCAGCCCCAGCATTTT; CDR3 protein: CSARGAGLGQPQHF
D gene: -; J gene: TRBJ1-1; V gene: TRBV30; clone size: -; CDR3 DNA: TGTGCCTGGAGTGTACGGACAGTGAACACTGAAGCTTTCTTT; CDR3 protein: CAWSVRTVNTEAFF
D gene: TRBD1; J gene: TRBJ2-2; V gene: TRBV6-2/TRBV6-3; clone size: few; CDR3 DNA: TGTGCCAGCAGCGATGGACAGGGGGCGGCCGGGGAGCTGTTTTTT; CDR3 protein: CASSDGQGAAGELFF
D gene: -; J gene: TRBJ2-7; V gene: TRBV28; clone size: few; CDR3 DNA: TGTGCCAGCACCCCGGGCTACGAGCAGTACTTC; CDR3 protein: CASTPGYEQYF
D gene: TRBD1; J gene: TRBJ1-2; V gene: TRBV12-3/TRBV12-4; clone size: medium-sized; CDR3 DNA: TGTGCCAGCAGTTTAGCGACAGGGACTGGCTACACCTTC; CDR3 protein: CASSLATGTGYTF
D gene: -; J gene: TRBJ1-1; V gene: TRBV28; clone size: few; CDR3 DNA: TGTGCCAGCAGTCCGCACGCGACAGGGAACACTGAAGCTTTCTTT; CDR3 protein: CASSPHATGNTEAFF
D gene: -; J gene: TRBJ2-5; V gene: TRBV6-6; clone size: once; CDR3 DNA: TGTGCCAGCCGAACCTCGGGGGTCCGGGAGACCCAGTACTTC; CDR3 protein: CASRTSGVRETQYF
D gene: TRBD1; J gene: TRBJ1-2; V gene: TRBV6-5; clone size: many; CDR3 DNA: TGTGCCAGCAGGGAGACAGGGAACTATGGCTACACCTTC; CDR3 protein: CASRETGNYGYTF
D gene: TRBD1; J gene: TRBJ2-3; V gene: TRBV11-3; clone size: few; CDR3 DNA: TGTGCCAGCAGCCAAAGCTCCGGGACAGGGGGCACAGATACGCAGTATTTT; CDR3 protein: CASSQSSGTGGTDTQYF
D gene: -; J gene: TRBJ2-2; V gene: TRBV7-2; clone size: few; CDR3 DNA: TGTGCCAGCAGCTTAGCTGTACGTGAGGCGCTGTTTTTT; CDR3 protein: CASSLAVREALFF
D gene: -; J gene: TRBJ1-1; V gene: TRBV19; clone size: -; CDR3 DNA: TGTGCCAGTAGTATAGTTAAGAACACTGAAGCTTTCTTT; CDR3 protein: CASSIVKNTEAFF
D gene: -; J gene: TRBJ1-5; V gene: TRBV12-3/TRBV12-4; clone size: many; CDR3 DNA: TGTGCCAGCAGTCAGGGAAACAATCAGCCCCAGCATTTT; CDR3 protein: CASSQGNNQPQHF
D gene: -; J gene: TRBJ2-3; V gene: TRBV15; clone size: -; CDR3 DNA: TGTGCCACCAGCAGACCCGGACCCACAGATACGCAGTATTTT; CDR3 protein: CATSRPGPTDTQYF
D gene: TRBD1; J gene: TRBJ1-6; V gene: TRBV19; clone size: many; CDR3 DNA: TGTGCCAGTAGTCTGGAACAGGGGCATAATTCACCCCTCCACTTT; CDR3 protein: CASSLEQGHNSPLHF
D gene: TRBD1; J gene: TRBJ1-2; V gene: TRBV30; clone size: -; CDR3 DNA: TGTGCCTGGAGTTCCGGGACAGGGAGTGGCTACACCTTC; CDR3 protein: CAWSSGTGSGYTF
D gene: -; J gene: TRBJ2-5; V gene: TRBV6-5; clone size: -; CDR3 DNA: TGTGCCAGCACCCTGGAACTCTGGGGGACCCAGTACTTC; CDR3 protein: CASTLELWGTQYF
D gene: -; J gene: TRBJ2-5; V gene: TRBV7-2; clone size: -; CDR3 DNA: TGTGCCAGCAGCATCGAGGGGGGGGGGGAGGAACTGAGCCAAGAGACCCAGTACTTC; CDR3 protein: CASSIEGGGEELSQETQYF
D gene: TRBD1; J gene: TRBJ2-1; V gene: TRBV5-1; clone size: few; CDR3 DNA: TGCGCCAGCAGCTTGGGACAGGGGATCGATGAGCAGTTCTTC; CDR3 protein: CASSLGQGIDEQFF
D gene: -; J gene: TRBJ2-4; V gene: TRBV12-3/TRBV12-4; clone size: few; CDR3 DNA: TGTGCCAGCAGCTATCACCCGCCCGGGGGAAACATTCAGTACTTC; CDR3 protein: CASSYHPPGGNIQYF
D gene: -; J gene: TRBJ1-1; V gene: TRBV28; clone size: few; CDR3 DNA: TGTGCCAGCAGCTCCTGGGGGCGGAGCACTGAAGCTTTCTTT; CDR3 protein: CASSSWGRSTEAFF
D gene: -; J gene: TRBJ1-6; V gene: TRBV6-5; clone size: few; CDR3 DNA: TGTGCCAGCAGGACATTTCACAGGGAGGATTCACCCCTCCACTTT; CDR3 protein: CASRTFHREDSPLHF
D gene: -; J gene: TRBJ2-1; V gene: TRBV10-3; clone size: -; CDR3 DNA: TGTGCCATGCCGTCCGCGGGGGAGCAGTTCTTC; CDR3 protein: CAMPSAGEQFF
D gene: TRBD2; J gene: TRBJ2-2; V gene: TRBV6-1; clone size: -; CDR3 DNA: TGTGCCAGCAGTGAAGCGGTAGCGGGGGCGGCGAACACCGGGGAGCTGTTTTTT; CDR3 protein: CASSEAVAGAANTGELFF
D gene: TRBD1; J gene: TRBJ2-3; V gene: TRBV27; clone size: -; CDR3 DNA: TGTGCCAGCAGTTTAAGACAGGGGGCATCAACAGATACGCAGTATTTT; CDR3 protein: CASSLRQGASTDTQYF
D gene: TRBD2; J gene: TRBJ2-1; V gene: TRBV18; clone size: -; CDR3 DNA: TGTGCCAGCTCCCTCGGGGTAGCGGGGCCCAATGAGCAGTTCTTC; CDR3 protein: CASSLGVAGPNEQFF
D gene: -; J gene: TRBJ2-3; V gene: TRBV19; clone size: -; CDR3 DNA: TGTGCCAGTCGAGCCCCCTCGGCGGCCACAGATACGCAGTATTTT; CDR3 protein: CASRAPSAATDTQYF
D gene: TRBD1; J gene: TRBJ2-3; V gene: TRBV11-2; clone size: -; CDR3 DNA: TGTGCCAGCAGCTTAGGCCCGACAGGGACAGATACGCAGTATTTT; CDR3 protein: CASSLGPTGTDTQYF
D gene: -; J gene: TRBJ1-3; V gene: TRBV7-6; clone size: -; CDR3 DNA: TGTGCCAGCAGTCTCGGGACTGCCTCTGGAAACACCATATATTTT; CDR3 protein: CASSLGTASGNTIYF
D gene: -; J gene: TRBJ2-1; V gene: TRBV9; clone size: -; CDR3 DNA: TGTGCCAGCAGCGTAGATTACAATGAGCAGTTCTTC; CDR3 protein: CASSVDYNEQFF
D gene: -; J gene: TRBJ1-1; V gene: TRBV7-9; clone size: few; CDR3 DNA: TGTGCCAGCAGCTTAGACAGGGTTGTGAACACTGAAGCTTTCTTT; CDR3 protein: CASSLDRVVNTEAFF
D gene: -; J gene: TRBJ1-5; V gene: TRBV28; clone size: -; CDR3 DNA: TGTGCCAGCAGTTTATATGGGAGGAATCAGCCCCAGCATTTT; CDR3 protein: CASSLYGRNQPQHF
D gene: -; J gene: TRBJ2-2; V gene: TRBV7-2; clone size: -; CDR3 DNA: TGTGCCAGCAGCTTAGTCCCGACATTCAGCGGGGAGCTGTTTTTT; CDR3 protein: CASSLVPTFSGELFF
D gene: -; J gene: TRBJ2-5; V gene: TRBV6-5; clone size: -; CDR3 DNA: TGTGCCAGCAGTTACTCGAGGGGGTACGAGACCCAGTACTTC; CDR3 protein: CASSYSRGYETQYF
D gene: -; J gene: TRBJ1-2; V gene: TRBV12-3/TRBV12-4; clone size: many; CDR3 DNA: TGTGCCAGCAGTTTCCCAGGGCATGGCTACACCTTC; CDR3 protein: CASSFPGHGYTF
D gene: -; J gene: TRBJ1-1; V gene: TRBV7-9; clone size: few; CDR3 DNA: TGTGCCAGCAGCTTAGAAAGGACCGCCGGCTCTGAAGCTTTCTTT; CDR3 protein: CASSLERTAGSEAFF
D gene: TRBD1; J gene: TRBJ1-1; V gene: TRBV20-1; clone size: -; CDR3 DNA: TGCAGTGCTGCCCGGGACAGCTACATGAACACTGAAGCTTTCTTT; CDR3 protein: CSAARDSYMNTEAFF
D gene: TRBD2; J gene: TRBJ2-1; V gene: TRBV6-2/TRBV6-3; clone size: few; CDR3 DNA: TGTGCCAGCAGTTGGGGACTAGTGAGGACCGAGCAGTTCTTC; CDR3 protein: CASSWGLVRTEQFF
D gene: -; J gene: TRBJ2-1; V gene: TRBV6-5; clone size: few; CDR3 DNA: TGTGCCAGCAGAAAGGGGGGGTCCTACAATGAGCAGTTCTTC; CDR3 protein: CASRKGGSYNEQFF
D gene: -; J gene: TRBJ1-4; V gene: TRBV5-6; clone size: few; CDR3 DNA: TGTGCCAGCAGCTACCGATACCAAGACCGGACAAAACTGTTTTTT; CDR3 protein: CASSYRYQDRTKLFF
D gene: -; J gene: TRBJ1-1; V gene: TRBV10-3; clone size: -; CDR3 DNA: TGTGCCATCAGTTACCGAATGAACACTGAAGCTTTCTTT; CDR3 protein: CAISYRMNTEAFF
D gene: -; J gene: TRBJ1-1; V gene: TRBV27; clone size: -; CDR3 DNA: TGTGCCAGCTCCCAGGGTTTCGGAGCTTTCTTT; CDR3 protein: CASSQGFGAFF
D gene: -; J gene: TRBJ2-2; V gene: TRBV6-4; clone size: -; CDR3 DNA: TGTGCCAGCAGCAAAGCACTGCCAGGGGACATGGACACCGGGGAGCTGTTTTTT; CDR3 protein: CASSKALPGDMDTGELFF
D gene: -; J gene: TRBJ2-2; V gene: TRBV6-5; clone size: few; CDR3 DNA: TGTGCCAGCAGTCGAGGGACGTCCGGGGAGCTGTTTTTT; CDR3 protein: CASSRGTSGELFF
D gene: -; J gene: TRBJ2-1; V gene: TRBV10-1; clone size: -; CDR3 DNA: TGCGCCAGCAGTGAGAGGCGAGGGGCCTACAATGAGCAGTTCTTC; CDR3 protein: CASSERRGAYNEQFF
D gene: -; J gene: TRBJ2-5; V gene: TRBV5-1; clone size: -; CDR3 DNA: TGCGCCAGCAGCTTAGGGGCGAAGGGAGAGACCCAGTACTTC; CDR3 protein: CASSLGAKGETQYF
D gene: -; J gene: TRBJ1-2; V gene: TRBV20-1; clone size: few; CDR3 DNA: TGCAGTGCTATCCCCTTGTTAGGACGAGATGGCTACACCTTC; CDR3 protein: CSAIPLLGRDGYTF
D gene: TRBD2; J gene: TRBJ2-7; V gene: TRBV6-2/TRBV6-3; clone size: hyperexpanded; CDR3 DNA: TGTGCCAGCACCGAGGGGAGGCTAGCGGGATACGAGCAGTACTTC; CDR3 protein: CASTEGRLAGYEQYF
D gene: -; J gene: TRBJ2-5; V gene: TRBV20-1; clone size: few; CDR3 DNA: TGCAGTGCTAGCGCTCAACAGGGGGGGAGGGAGACCCAGTACTTC; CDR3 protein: CSASAQQGGRETQYF
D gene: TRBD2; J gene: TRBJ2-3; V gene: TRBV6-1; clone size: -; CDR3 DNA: TGTGCCAGCAGCCGCGGTCTAGCGGGAGGCACAGATACGCAGTATTTT; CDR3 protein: CASSRGLAGGTDTQYF
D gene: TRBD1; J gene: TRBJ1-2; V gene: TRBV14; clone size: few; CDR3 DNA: TGTGCCAGCAGCCTCGTTGACAGGGGGTATGGCTACACCTTC; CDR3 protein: CASSLVDRGYGYTF
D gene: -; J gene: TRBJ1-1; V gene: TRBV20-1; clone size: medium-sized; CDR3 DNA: TGCAGTGTACAGAAGGACACTGAAGCTTTCTTT; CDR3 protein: CSVQKDTEAFF
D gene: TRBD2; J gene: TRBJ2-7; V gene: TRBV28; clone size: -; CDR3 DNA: TGTGCCACCCGGACTAGTCTCAACGAGCAGTACTTC; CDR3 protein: CATRTSLNEQYF